Each of the 5 T cell receptor beta chains below was sequenced from the same sample in a study of CD8 T cells in Susac syndrome. RNA totalling about 0.45 to 1 ug underwent reverse transcription with random hexamers. TCRdb re-derived calls from the immunoSEQ multiplex PCR reads in MiXCR, one entry per CDR3 protein. Found here are about 140,000 distinct CDR3 sequences, nearly 95% of them singletons; the top ten hold approximately 0.25%. Sequences were obtained from CD8+ T cells from PBMCs. These receptors originate from a human donor in good health.

The rearrangement uses TRBV7-9 and TRBJ2-3; 12 nucleotides align to TRBD2. V was pared by 4 bases and J by 3 bases, with 8 bases of the junction left unmatched. This CDR3 has 17 residues. In germline, CDR1 is SEHNR, CDR2 FQNEAQ (reference sequence). CDR3 nucleotide sequence: TGTGCCAGCAGCTCCACGACTAGCGGGGGCGGGACAGATACGCAGTATTTT. Translated: CASSSTTSGGGTDTQYF.

The chain has TRBV20-1 and TRBJ2-4; weak D call: TRBD2 (6 bases). Trimming pared 6 bases from V and 2 bases from J, leaving 11 bases between. CDR3 length equals 13 residues. Germline CDR1 reads DFQATT; CDR2 reads SNEGSKA (reference sequence). CDR3 DNA sequence: TGCAGTGCCTCTGCGGGGCCCAAAAACATTCAGTACTTC. Protein: CSASAGPKNIQYF.

CDR3 nucleotides: TGTGCCACCAGTGATTTGCCGGGGAGCACAGATACGCAGTATTTT. Its protein product is CATSDLPGSTDTQYF. This chain uses TRBV24-1 with TRBJ2-3; possible D gene TRBD2, 5 bases. The V end lost 0 bases, the J end lost 0 bases, and 6 bases lay between the germline ends. From germline, CDR1 is KGHDR and CDR2 SFDVKD. The CDR3 covers 15 residues.

The chain recombines TRBV19 with TRBJ1-1; D gene unclear. The CDR3 sequence is 15 residues long. Germline V gene data show CDR1 as LNHDA and CDR2 as SQIVND (reference sequence). Trimming stripped 5 bases from V and 0 bases from J, with 13 bases between. The CDR3 DNA reads TGTGCCAGTAGTGCCAATGGGCTACTGAACACTGAAGCTTTCTTT. Protein: CASSANGLLNTEAFF.

The gene calls are TRBV5-6 and TRBJ1-1; D gene ambiguous. Germline loops: CDR1 SGHDT, CDR2 YYEEEE. V was shortened by 4 bases and J by 0 bases, with 7 bases between the two germline ends. The CDR3 is 13 amino acids. The CDR3 sequence is CASSSYMNTEAFF. The CDR3 nucleotides are TGTGCCAGCAGCAGCTACATGAACACTGAAGCTTTCTTT.